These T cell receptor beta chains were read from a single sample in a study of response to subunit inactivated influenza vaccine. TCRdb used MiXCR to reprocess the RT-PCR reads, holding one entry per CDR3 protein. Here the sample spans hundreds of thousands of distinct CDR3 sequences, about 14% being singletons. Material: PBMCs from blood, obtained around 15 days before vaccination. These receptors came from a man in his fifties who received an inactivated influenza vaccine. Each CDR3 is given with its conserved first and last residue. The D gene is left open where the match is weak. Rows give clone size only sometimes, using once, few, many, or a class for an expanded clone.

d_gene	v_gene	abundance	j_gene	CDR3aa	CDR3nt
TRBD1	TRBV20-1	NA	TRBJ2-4	CSACTGTGGADIQYF	TGCAGTGCTTGTACCGGGACAGGGGGCGCAGACATTCAGTACTTC
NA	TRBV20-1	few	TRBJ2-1	CSVTAVSSYNEQFF	TGCAGTGTTACCGCGGTTAGCTCCTACAATGAGCAGTTCTTC
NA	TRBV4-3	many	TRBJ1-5	CASSQDVLNRAPQHF	TGCGCCAGCAGCCAAGATGTGCTGAACAGGGCGCCCCAGCATTTT
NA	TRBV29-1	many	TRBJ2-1	CSVEDWVAGRYNEQFF	TGCAGCGTTGAAGATTGGGTGGCAGGGCGGTACAATGAGCAGTTCTTC
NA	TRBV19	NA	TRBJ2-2	CASSTDKNTGELFF	TGTGCCAGTAGTACGGACAAGAACACCGGGGAGCTGTTTTTT
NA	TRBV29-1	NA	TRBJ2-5	CSVAEREGGTQYF	TGCAGCGTTGCAGAGAGGGAAGGCGGGACCCAGTACTTC
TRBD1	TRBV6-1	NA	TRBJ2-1	CASLGQGHSYNEQFF	TGTGCCAGCCTCGGACAGGGCCATTCCTACAATGAGCAGTTCTTC
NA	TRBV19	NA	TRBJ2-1	CASSPRDTYNEQFF	TGTGCCAGTAGTCCTCGGGACACCTACAATGAGCAGTTCTTC
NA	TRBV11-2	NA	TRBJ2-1	CASSLGRVSYNEQFF	TGTGCCAGCAGCTTAGGGCGGGTCTCCTACAATGAGCAGTTCTTC
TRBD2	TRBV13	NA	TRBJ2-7	CASSFVGRAYEQYF	TGTGCCAGCAGCTTCGTCGGGAGGGCCTACGAGCAGTACTTC
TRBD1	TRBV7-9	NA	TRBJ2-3	CASSKGQAFSTDTQYF	TGTGCCAGCAGCAAGGGACAGGCCTTTAGCACAGATACGCAGTATTTT
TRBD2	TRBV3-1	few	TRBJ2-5	CASSHPLTSGRETQYF	TGTGCCAGCAGCCACCCCCTCACTAGCGGACGGGAGACCCAGTACTTC
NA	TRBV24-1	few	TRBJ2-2	CATDSGTYTGELFF	TGTGCCACCGACTCCGGGACCTACACCGGGGAGCTGTTTTTT
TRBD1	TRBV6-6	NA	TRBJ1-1	CASSTRQGTEAFF	TGTGCCAGCAGTACCCGACAGGGCACTGAAGCTTTCTTT
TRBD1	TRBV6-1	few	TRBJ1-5	CASDDRGSNQPQHF	TGTGCCAGCGACGACAGGGGCAGCAATCAGCCCCAGCATTTT
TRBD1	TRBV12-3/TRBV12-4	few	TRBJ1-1	CASRLRQGWGTEAFF	TGTGCCAGCAGACTACGACAGGGGTGGGGAACTGAAGCTTTCTTT
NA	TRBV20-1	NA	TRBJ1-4	CSALLYGEKLFF	TGCAGTGCTCTTCTTTACGGTGAAAAACTGTTTTTT
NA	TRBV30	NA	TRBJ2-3	CAWSVGGVGADTQYF	TGTGCCTGGAGTGTAGGAGGGGTTGGGGCAGATACGCAGTATTTT
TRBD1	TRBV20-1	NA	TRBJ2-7	CSANQGAFYEQYF	TGCAGTGCTAACCAGGGGGCGTTTTACGAGCAGTACTTC
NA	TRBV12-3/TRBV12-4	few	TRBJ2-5	CASSPEAGVGETQYF	TGTGCCAGCAGCCCCGAGGCAGGGGTTGGGGAGACCCAGTACTTC
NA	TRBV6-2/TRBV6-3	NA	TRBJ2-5	CASGSTGLRETQYF	TGTGCCAGCGGGTCAACAGGGCTCCGAGAGACCCAGTACTTC
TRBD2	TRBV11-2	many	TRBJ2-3	CASSSGLVTDTQYF	TGTGCCAGCAGCTCAGGACTAGTCACAGATACGCAGTATTTT
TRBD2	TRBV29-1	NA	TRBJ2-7	CSVGTSGYYEQYF	TGCAGCGTTGGGACTAGCGGATACTACGAGCAGTACTTC
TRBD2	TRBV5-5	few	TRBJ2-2	CASNRLAGGYTGELFF	TGTGCCAGCAACCGACTAGCGGGGGGTTACACCGGGGAGCTGTTTTTT
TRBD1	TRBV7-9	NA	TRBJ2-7	CASSQRQGEKYEQYF	TGTGCCAGCAGCCAAAGACAGGGGGAAAAGTACGAGCAGTACTTC
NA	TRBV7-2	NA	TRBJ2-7	CASSALRYEQYF	TGTGCCAGCAGCGCCCTTCGGTACGAGCAGTACTTC
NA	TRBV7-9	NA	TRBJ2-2	CASSIASGTGELFF	TGTGCCAGCAGCATAGCGTCTGGGACCGGGGAGCTGTTTTTT
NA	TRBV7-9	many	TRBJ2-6	CASRPGSGANVLTF	TGTGCCAGCAGACCAGGCTCCGGGGCCAACGTCCTGACTTTC
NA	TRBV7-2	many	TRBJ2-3	CASSPLADTQYF	TGTGCCAGCAGCCCCCTGGCAGATACGCAGTATTTT
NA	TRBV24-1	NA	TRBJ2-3	CATSDLHGRGKYF	TGTGCCACCAGTGATTTGCACGGCAGGGGCAAGTATTTT
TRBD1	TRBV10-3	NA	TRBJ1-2	CATGTGGLANYGYTF	TGTGCCACCGGGACAGGGGGTTTAGCTAACTATGGCTACACCTTC
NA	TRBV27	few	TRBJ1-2	CASSSRVRSGSNGYTF	TGTGCCAGCAGTTCGAGGGTTCGGTCGGGGTCTAATGGCTACACCTTC
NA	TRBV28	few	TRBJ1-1	CASSLWGAGLNTEAFF	TGTGCCAGCAGTTTGTGGGGGGCAGGACTGAACACTGAAGCTTTCTTT
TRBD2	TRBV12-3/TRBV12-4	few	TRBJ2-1	CASTLSAGGTNEQFF	TGTGCCAGCACCCTATCGGCGGGGGGGACCAATGAGCAGTTCTTC
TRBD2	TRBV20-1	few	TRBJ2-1	CSASPRGTSGRAGYAYNEQFF	TGCAGTGCTAGCCCTCGAGGGACTAGCGGGAGGGCCGGTTACGCCTACAATGAGCAGTTCTTC
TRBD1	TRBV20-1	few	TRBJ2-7	CSARVGQGSYEQYF	TGCAGTGCTAGAGTGGGACAGGGCTCCTACGAGCAGTACTTC
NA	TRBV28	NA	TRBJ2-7	CASSFSGTATYEQYF	TGTGCCAGCAGTTTCTCCGGGACCGCTACCTACGAGCAGTACTTC
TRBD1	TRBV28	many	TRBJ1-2	CASRRTGANYGYTF	TGTGCCAGCAGGCGAACAGGGGCAAACTATGGCTACACCTTC
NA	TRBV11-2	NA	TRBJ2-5	CASSSEPMEGTQYF	TGTGCCAGCAGCTCGGAACCTATGGAGGGGACCCAGTACTTC
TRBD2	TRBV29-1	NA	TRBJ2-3	CSVALAGGPTDTQYF	TGCAGCGTGGCACTAGCGGGAGGGCCCACAGATACGCAGTATTTT
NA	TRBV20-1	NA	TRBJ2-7	CSATGTLTYEQYF	TGCAGTGCTACCGGGACACTGACCTACGAGCAGTACTTC
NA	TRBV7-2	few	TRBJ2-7	CASTTRGLYEQYF	TGTGCCAGCACAACCCGGGGGCTCTACGAGCAGTACTTC
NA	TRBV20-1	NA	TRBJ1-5	CSARDLRGSSNQPQHF	TGCAGTGCTAGAGATCTCAGGGGTTCTAGCAATCAGCCCCAGCATTTT
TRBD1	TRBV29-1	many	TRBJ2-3	CSVRDRVTDTQYF	TGCAGCGTCCGGGACAGGGTCACAGATACGCAGTATTTT
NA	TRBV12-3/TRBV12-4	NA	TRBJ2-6	CASSFSVPGANVLTF	TGTGCCAGCAGTTTCAGCGTCCCTGGGGCCAACGTCCTGACTTTC
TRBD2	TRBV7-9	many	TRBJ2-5	CASSLAGGLLETQYF	TGTGCCAGCAGCTTAGCGGGAGGGCTATTGGAGACCCAGTACTTC